This T cell receptor beta chain was recovered during a study of blood T cell repertoires in COVID-19. Looking at the study overall: The cDNA or gDNA used as material had been derived from T cells, B-cell-depleted T cells, or PBMCs.

Losses at the gene ends were 7 bases for V and 8 bases for J; bases not matched to a gene: 5. The CDR3 covers 12 residues. In germline, CDR1 is ENHRY, CDR2 SYGVKD. Measured with immunoSEQ multiplex PCR; TCRdb has only the in-frame clones, and not every one. The sample yields 250,000 to 300,000 clones, around 85% seen once. The material sequenced was peripheral blood. This clonotype was sampled from a woman between 25 and 40 years old with COVID-19, enrolled during active disease. This chain connects TRBV10-3 to TRBJ1-2, with 9 bases aligning to TRBD1. Here the CDR3 DNA reads TGTGCCATCACCAGGACAGGGGAAGGCTACACCTTC. Amino acids: CAITRTGEGYTF.